Presented here are 17 T cell receptor beta chains from one specimen sequenced in a study of blood T cell repertoires in COVID-19 (TCRdb year 2020). Library construction relied on the immunoSEQ multiplex PCR assay. In TCRdb, the immuneACCESS table is reduced to in-frame sequences with V and J assigned. These tables do not hold every clone; where another copy was compared, an unresolved V gene accounts for under half, and the others remain unexplained. Here the sample has 150,000 to 200,000 clones; about four fifths occur a single time. 11% of the sample belongs to the ten largest clones. Sequences were obtained from PBMCs or T cells enriched from blood (not recorded which). The source of these receptors is a man between 50 and 59 years old who had recovered from COVID-19.

This chain connects TRBV4-1 to TRBJ1-4; 8 nucleotides agree with TRBD1. CDR1 MGHRA and CDR2 YSYEKL come from the germline V gene. The length of the CDR3 is 14 residues. The junction had 1 base not matched to a gene; V was cut back by 0 bases and J by 7 bases. Here the CDR3 reads CASSQEGTGEKLFF. CDR3 bases: TGCGCCAGCAGCCAAGAGGGGACAGGTGAAAAACTGTTTTTT.

The V gene is TRBV7-2, the J gene TRBJ2-7; D is uncertain. Trimming left V 5 bases short and J 3 bases short, with 11 bases between. This CDR3 has 13 amino acids. Germline CDR1 and CDR2: SGHTA and FQGNSA. The CDR3 coding sequence is TGTGCCAGCAGCCTATCTAGAAACTACGAGCAGTACTTC. The encoded protein is CASSLSRNYEQYF.

The V and J genes are TRBV28 and TRBJ1-5, with D maybe TRBD1 (6 bases). The CDR3 is 15 residues long. The germline V gene encodes CDR1 MDHEN and CDR2 SYDVKM. V was cut by 6 bases and J by 4 bases, with 16 bases left in between. The CDR3, as DNA: TGTGCCAGCAGACCATACAGGGTTTTAAATCAGCCCCAGCATTTT. Translating gives CASRPYRVLNQPQHF.

The chain couples TRBV6-1 to TRBJ2-1, with 9 bases fitting TRBD1. The CDR3 is 15 amino acids. CDR1 and CDR2 (germline): MNHNS, SASEGT. After removal of 2 bases from V and 4 bases from J, the junction contained 3 bases not matched to a gene. In DNA, the CDR3 is TGTGCCAGCAGTGAAACAGGGGGCTGGTACAATGAGCAGTTCTTC. Translation gives CASSETGGWYNEQFF.

CDR3 DNA sequence: TGTGCCAGCAGCTTGGGGAGGCAGGGTGTCACTGAAGCTTTCTTT. It codes for CASSLGRQGVTEAFF. The rearrangement joins TRBV11-2 to TRBJ1-1; D perhaps matches TRBD1 (5 bases). Looked up from germline, CDR1 is SGHAT and CDR2 is FQNNGV. This CDR3 spans 15 amino acids. V lost 3 bases to trimming and J lost 4 bases, with 15 bases between them.

As for this clone: A junction boundary mismatches the germline segment, possibly from a read error. V gene TRBV7-2 combines with J gene TRBJ1-6; D unclear. This CDR3 has 16 residues. Germline CDR1 and CDR2: SGHTA and FQGNSA. This CDR3 is CASTLAGRSYNSPLHF. The CDR3 coding sequence is TGTGCCAGCACCTTAGCCGGTCGGTCCTATAATTCACCCCTCCACTTT.

The genes are TRBV6-5 and TRBJ2-3; tentatively, D is TRBD2 (5 bases). Per the germline V gene, CDR1 is MNHEY and CDR2 is SVGAGI. V shed 5 bases and J shed 5 bases, with 14 bases lying between them. The CDR3 spans 14 residues. The CDR3 sequence: CASSPRVAGDTQYF. The CDR3 DNA sequence: TGTGCCAGCAGTCCGAGGGTGGCGGGAGATACGCAGTATTTT.

The rearrangement links TRBV3-1 (or the pseudogene TRBV3-2) to TRBJ1-4, with 7 positions matching TRBD1. The V gene's germline CDR1 is LGHDT and CDR2 YNNKEL (reference sequence). This CDR3 region has 15 residues. J lost 7 bases, V lost 4 bases, and 9 bases had no gene match. In nucleotides, the CDR3 is TGTGCCAGCAGCCGCCAAGGTACAGGGGCTGAAAAACTGTTTTTT. Its protein is CASSRQGTGAEKLFF.

The V call is TRBV29-1, the J call TRBJ2-1, with 8 bases aligning to TRBD2. V gave up 4 bases and J gave up 3 bases; unmatched junction bases: 8. The germline V gene encodes CDR1 SQVTM and CDR2 ANQGSEA. The CDR3 runs to 15 residues. CDR3 DNA sequence: TGCAGCGTTGTTCTTGCGGGGGGCATCTACAATGAGCAGTTCTTC. This translates into CSVVLAGGIYNEQFF.

V usage is TRBV7-8 and J usage is TRBJ1-6; TRBD1 matches at 8 bases. The CDR3 sequence is 17 residues long. V trimming: 1 base; J trimming: 5 bases; junction bases outside the gene matches: 7. Germline lookup yields CDR1 SGHVS and CDR2 FQNEAQ. CDR3 DNA sequence: TGTGCCAGCAGCTTAGTTTTTCCGGACAGGGATAATTCACCCCTCCACTTT. This codes for CASSLVFPDRDNSPLHF.

This clone was seen only once. V and J are TRBV7-2 and TRBJ2-5; D gene ambiguous. In germline, CDR1 is SGHTA, CDR2 FQGNSA. This CDR3 has 13 amino acids. The V end was cut by 2 bases, the J end by 2 bases, with 6 bases between. The CDR3 nucleotides read TGTGCCAGCAGCTTATATATACAAGAGACCCAGTACTTC. This gives the protein CASSLYIQETQYF.

The chain employs TRBV28 and TRBJ1-1; D unclear. The V gene lost 7 bases and the J gene lost 5 bases, with 8 bases spanning the gap. Germline CDR1 reads MDHEN; CDR2 reads SYDVKM. The CDR3 is 11 residues long. The CDR3 region has the DNA TGTGCCAGCATGAGGGTGACTGAAGCTTTCTTT. Its translation: CASMRVTEAFF.

The chain has TRBV27 and TRBJ2-2; weak D call: TRBD1 (6 bases). V dropped 8 bases and J dropped 5 bases, with 15 bases sitting between them. The CDR3 runs 14 residues. Germline values: CDR1 MNHEY, CDR2 SMNVEV (reference sequence). This CDR3 is CASGETGLTGELFF. The CDR3 DNA sequence: TGTGCCAGCGGGGAGACAGGTCTAACCGGGGAGCTGTTTTTT.

This chain joins TRBV4-1 and TRBJ1-5; 9 nucleotides line up with TRBD1. The CDR3 runs to 17 residues. V dropped 0 bases and J dropped 7; count of bases not matched to a gene: 10. Germline-derived CDR1 and CDR2 are MGHRA and YSYEKL. CDR3 protein: CASSQDEGGTGWQPQHF. CDR3 coding DNA: TGCGCCAGCAGCCAAGACGAGGGCGGGACAGGGTGGCAGCCCCAGCATTTT.

The chain uses TRBV7-9 and TRBJ1-4; TRBD1 matches at 8 bases. J was trimmed by 3 bases and V by 4 bases; bases with no gene match: 4. The germline V gene has CDR1 SEHNR and CDR2 FQNEAQ (reference sequence). This CDR3 has 15 amino acids. CDR3 in DNA: TGTGCCAGCAGCTCAGGACAGGGAGCTAATGAAAAACTGTTTTTT. Protein product: CASSSGQGANEKLFF.

For this clone: Relative to the germline gene, one junction end is altered; a read error may explain this. The chain joins TRBV7-7 to TRBJ2-1; D might be TRBD1 (6 bases). Germline V gene lookup returns CDR1 SSHAT and CDR2 FNYEAQ (reference sequence). The CDR3 has 15 amino acids. The CDR3 DNA follows: TGTGCTAGCAGTCCACAGGGTTTTGACTACAATGAGCAGTTCTTC. Translation gives CASSPQGFDYNEQFF.

This clone appeared a few times. This sequence joins TRBV13 and TRBJ2-2; no definite D call. The CDR3 sequence is 13 residues long. V lost 4 bases to trimming and J lost 6 bases, with 9 bases between them. CDR1 and CDR2 from the germline V gene are PRHDT and FYEKMQ (reference sequence). CDR3 DNA sequence: TGTGCCAGCAGCTCCCCAGTGGCCGGGGAGCTGTTTTTT. The encoded protein is CASSSPVAGELFF.